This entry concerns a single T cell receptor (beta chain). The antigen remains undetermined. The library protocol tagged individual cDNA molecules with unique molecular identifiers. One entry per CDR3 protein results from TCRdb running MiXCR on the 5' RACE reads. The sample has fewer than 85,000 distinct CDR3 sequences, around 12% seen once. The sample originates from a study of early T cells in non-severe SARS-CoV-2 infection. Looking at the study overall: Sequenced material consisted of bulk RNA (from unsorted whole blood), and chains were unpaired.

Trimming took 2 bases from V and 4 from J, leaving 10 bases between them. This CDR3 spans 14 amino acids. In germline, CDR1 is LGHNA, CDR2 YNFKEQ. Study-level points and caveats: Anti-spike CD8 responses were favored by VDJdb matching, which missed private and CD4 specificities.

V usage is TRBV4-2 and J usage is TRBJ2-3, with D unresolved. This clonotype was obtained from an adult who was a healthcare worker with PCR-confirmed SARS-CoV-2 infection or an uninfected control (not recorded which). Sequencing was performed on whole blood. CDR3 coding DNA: TGTGCCAGCAGCCAATCCCTAGGTTCAGATACGCAGTATTTT. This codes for CASSQSLGSDTQYF.